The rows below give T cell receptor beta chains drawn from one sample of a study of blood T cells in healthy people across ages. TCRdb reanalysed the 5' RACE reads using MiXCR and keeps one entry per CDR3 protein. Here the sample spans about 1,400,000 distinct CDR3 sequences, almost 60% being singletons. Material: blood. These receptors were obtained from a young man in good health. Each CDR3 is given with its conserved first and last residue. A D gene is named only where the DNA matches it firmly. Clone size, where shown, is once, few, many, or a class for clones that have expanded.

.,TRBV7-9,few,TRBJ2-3,TGTGCCAGCAGCTTAAAGGACCCCACAGATACGCAGTATTTT,CASSLKDPTDTQYF
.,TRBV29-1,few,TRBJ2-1,TGCAGCGTTGAAGAGGAGTCTACTCTCTACAATGAGCAGTTCTTC,CSVEEESTLYNEQFF
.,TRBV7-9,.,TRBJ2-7,TGTGCCAGCAGCCCGAGCCGTTCCTACGAGCAGTACTTC,CASSPSRSYEQYF
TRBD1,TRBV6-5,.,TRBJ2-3,TGTGCCAGCAGTCCTGGCCAGGGGGCTAGCACAGATACGCAGTATTTT,CASSPGQGASTDTQYF
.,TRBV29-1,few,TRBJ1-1,TGCAGCGTTCAAGGGACACTTATGAACACTGAAGCTTTCTTT,CSVQGTLMNTEAFF
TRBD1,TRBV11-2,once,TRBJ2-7,TGTGCCAGCAGCCCTTTCGGGACAGGGGAATACGAGCAGTACTTC,CASSPFGTGEYEQYF
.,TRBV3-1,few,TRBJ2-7,TGTGCCAGCAGCCAAGGTTTTGGGACGGACGGAGAGCAGTACTTC,CASSQGFGTDGEQYF
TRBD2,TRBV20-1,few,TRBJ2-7,TGCAGTGCCCGAGGGGGGACTAGCGATTACGAGCAGTACTTC,CSARGGTSDYEQYF
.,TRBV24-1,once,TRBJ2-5,TGTGCCACCAGTGATGGAGCCCAAGAGACCCAGTACTTC,CATSDGAQETQYF
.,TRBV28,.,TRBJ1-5,TGTGCCAGCACCGGGGGCTATCAGCCCCAGCATTTT,CASTGGYQPQHF
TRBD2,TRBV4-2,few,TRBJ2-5,TGTGCCACCGCCAGTAGCGGGGGGGTCCAAGAGACCCAGTACTTC,CATASSGGVQETQYF
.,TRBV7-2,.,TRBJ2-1,TGTGCCAGCAGCAGAACGGACAGCAACAATGAGCAGTTCTTC,CASSRTDSNNEQFF
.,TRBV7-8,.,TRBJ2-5,TGTGCCAGCAGCTTAGGGTTCCTACAGGTTGGGCACCAAGAGACCCAGTACTTC,CASSLGFLQVGHQETQYF
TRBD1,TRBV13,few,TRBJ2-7,TGTGCCAGCAGCTCGGGACAGGGGCACTACGAGCAGTACTTC,CASSSGQGHYEQYF
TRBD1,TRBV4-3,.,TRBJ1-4,TGCGCCAGCAGCCAAGGACAGGGGGTAACTAATGAAAAACTGTTTTTT,CASSQGQGVTNEKLFF
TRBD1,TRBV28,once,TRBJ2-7,TGTGCCGGCAGTTTATTGGGGACAGGGATAGACGAGCAGTACTTC,CAGSLLGTGIDEQYF
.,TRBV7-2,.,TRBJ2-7,TGTGCCAGCAGCTCGGGGAGCAGTTACTACGAGCAGTACTTC,CASSSGSSYYEQYF
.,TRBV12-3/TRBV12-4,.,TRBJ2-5,TGTGCCAGCAGTTTTCGGTCAGGGTGGGAGACCCAGTACTTC,CASSFRSGWETQYF
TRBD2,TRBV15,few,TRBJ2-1,TGTGCCACCAGCAGAGATTTAAGCGGGGGGGCCTACAATGAGCAGTTCTTC,CATSRDLSGGAYNEQFF
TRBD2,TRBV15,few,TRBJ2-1,TGTGCCACCAGGGATACCTCTAGCGGGGGAAACTATGAGCAGTTCTTC,CATRDTSSGGNYEQFF
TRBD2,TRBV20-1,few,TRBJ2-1,TGCAGTGCAACAAGCGGGGGGGCCTACAATGAGCAGTTCTTC,CSATSGGAYNEQFF
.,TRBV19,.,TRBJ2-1,TGTGCCAGTAGCACGGAGGGGACCACCTACAGTGAGCAGTTCTTC,CASSTEGTTYSEQFF
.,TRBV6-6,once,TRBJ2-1,TGTGCCAGCTCCCTAACCTCAACCGGGGTATACAATGAGCAGTTCTTC,CASSLTSTGVYNEQFF
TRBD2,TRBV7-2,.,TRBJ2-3,TGTGCCAGCAGCTTAGAGCGGGGGGGTCAGTATTTT,CASSLERGGQYF
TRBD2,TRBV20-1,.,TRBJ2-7,TGCAGTGCTAGTTCCTGGAGCCTAGCGGGAGAGGACGAGCAGTACTTC,CSASSWSLAGEDEQYF
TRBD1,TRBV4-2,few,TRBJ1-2,TGTGCCAGCAGCCAAGACCGGACAGGGAAAATCTATGGCTACACCTTC,CASSQDRTGKIYGYTF
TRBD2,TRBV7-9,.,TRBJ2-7,TGTGCCAGCAGCCCCTTCTCGGGGGGAAAGGACGAGCAGTACTTC,CASSPFSGGKDEQYF
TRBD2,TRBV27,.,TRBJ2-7,TGTGCCAGCAGTTTTTTTCGGGGGGGACGTAACGAGCAGTACTTC,CASSFFRGGRNEQYF
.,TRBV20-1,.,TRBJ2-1,TGCAGTGCTAGTGTCCTACAGAGCTCCTACAATGAGCAGTTCTTC,CSASVLQSSYNEQFF
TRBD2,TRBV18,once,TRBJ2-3,TGTGCCAGCTCACGATCACAAAGCGGGAGCGGTTCAGATACGCAGTATTTT,CASSRSQSGSGSDTQYF
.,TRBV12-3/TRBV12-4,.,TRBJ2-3,TGTGCCAGCAGCCCTAGGGGATGGCAAACAGATACGCAGTATTTT,CASSPRGWQTDTQYF
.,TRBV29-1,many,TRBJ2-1,TGCAGCGTTGATAGGACAGAGCACGGCGATGAGCAGTTCTTC,CSVDRTEHGDEQFF
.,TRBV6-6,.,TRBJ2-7,TGTGCCAGCAGGGCAGGGAAGTCATCCTACGAGCAGTACTTC,CASRAGKSSYEQYF
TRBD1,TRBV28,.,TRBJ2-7,TGTGCCAGCAGTCTCCTTATAGGGAGGACAGGGGGCCACGAGCAGTACTTC,CASSLLIGRTGGHEQYF
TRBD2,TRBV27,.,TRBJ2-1,TGTGCCAGCAGTTTATCGGCGGGAGGAAATGAGCAGTTCTTC,CASSLSAGGNEQFF
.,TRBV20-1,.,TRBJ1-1,TGCAGTGCTAGAGATTGGTCGGCAGCGAACACTGAAGCTTTCTTT,CSARDWSAANTEAFF
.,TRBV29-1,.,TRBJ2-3,TGCAGCGTCCTTCACGTCGTCCGACCAGATACGCAGTATTTT,CSVLHVVRPDTQYF
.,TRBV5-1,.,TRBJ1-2,TGCGCCAGCAGCTTGGAAGTAGGGGGGTCCCTTGATGGCTACACCTTC,CASSLEVGGSLDGYTF
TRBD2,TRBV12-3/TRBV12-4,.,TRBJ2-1,TGTGCCAGCAGTCGCTTAGGGACTAGCGGAGGGCTCTACAATGAGCAGTTCTTC,CASSRLGTSGGLYNEQFF
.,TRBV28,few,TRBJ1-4,TGTGCCAGCAGGAGTTTAGAAAAACTGTTTTTT,CASRSLEKLFF
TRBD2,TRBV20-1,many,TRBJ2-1,TGCAGTGCTAGAGATAAAGCGGGAGGGCTTTACAATGAGCAGTTCTTC,CSARDKAGGLYNEQFF
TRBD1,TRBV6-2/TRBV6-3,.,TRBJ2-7,TGTGCCATCCACGCACAGGGGACCTACGAGGAGCAGTACTTC,CAIHAQGTYEEQYF